A selection of T cell receptor beta chains follows, all from one sample in a study of tumor-infiltrating lymphocytes in primary liver carcinoma. TCRdb analysed the multiplex PCR reads with MiXCR anew, one entry per CDR3 protein. The table has 99,000 or so distinct CDR3 sequences, roughly 69% seen once; the top ten hold over 9.5%. The sample was liver tumor tissue from sampling region 5. Receptor source: a woman between 55 and 75 years old with primary liver carcinoma and hepatitis B virus infection. Both conserved end residues are part of each CDR3. A D gene is named only where the DNA matches it firmly. Clone size is shown for a subset of rows, as once, few, many or a class of expanded clone.

size,V,J,D,CDR3,DNA
many,TRBV7-9,TRBJ2-1,NA,CASSFETGLGTHNEQFF,TGTGCCAGCAGCTTCGAGACGGGGCTCGGGACTCACAATGAGCAGTTCTTC
once,TRBV6-5,TRBJ1-2,NA,CAGKTWGSRASGYDYTF,TGTGCCGGCAAAACATGGGGGAGTAGGGCATCGGGGTATGACTACACCTTC
NA,TRBV11-2,TRBJ2-1,NA,CASSFGGVGNKQFF,TGTGCCAGCAGCTTCGGCGGTGTGGGCAATAAACAGTTCTTC
medium-sized,TRBV4-2,TRBJ2-7,NA,CASSPRLLYEQYF,TGTGCCAGCAGCCCCCGTTTACTCTACGAGCAGTACTTC
NA,TRBV6-5,TRBJ1-5,NA,CTSTSRGGNQPQHF,TGTACCAGCACTTCCCGGGGAGGCAATCAGCCCCAGCATTTT
NA,TRBV18,TRBJ1-5,NA,CASSPDRDQPQHF,TGTGCCAGCTCCCCGGACAGAGATCAGCCCCAGCATTTT
NA,TRBV29-1,TRBJ2-7,NA,CSVGIGRHGGKEQYF,TGCAGCGTTGGGATCGGAAGACATGGGGGAAAGGAGCAGTACTTC
NA,TRBV7-9,TRBJ2-7,TRBD1,CASTSHRTGVEQYF,TGTGCCAGCACCAGCCATAGGACAGGGGTAGAGCAGTACTTC
many,TRBV7-9,TRBJ2-5,NA,CASSDSGFGETQYF,TGTGCCAGCAGCGATTCAGGATTTGGGGAGACCCAGTACTTC
NA,TRBV6-5,TRBJ2-5,TRBD2,CASSNTGLRYF,TGTGCCAGCAGTAACACGGGACTAAGGTACTTC
NA,TRBV28,TRBJ2-1,TRBD2,CASSAVGGSRSYNEQLF,TGTGCCAGCAGTGCCGTTGGCGGGAGTCGGTCCTACAATGAGCAGCTCTTC
NA,TRBV11-2,TRBJ2-7,NA,CASSSAYKQYF,TGTGCTAGCAGCTCCGCCTACAAGCAATACTTC
NA,TRBV6-2/TRBV6-3,TRBJ2-1,NA,CASSYSIRTTYNEQLF,TGTGCCAGCAGTTACTCGATCAGGACTACATATAATGAGCAGCTCTTC
many,TRBV7-9,TRBJ2-1,NA,CASSLGSSYNEQFF,TGTGCCAGCAGCTTAGGGAGCTCCTACAATGAGCAGTTCTTC
NA,TRBV7-8,TRBJ2-1,TRBD2,CASSLVSREKYNKQFF,TGTGCCAGCAGCTTAGTCTCGCGGGAGAAGTACAATAAGCAGTTCTTC